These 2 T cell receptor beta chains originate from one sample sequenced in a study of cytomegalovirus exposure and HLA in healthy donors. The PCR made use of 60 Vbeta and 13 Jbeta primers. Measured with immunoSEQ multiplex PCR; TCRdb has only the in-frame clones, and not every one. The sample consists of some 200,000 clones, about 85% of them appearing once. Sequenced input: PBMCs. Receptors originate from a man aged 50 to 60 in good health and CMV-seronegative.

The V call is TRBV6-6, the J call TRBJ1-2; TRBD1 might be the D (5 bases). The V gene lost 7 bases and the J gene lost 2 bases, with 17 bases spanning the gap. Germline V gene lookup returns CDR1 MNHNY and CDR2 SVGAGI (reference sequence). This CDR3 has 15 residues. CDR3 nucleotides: TGTGCCAGCACCATGGGGCGAATCTCAAACTATGGCTACACCTTC. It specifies CASTMGRISNYGYTF.

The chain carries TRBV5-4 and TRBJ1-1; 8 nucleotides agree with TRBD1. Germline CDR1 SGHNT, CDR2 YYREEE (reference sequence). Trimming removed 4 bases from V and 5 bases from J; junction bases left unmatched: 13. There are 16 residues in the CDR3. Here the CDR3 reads CASSAGTGYRSTEAFF. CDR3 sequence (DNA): TGTGCCAGCAGCGCGGGGACAGGATACCGGAGTACTGAAGCTTTCTTT. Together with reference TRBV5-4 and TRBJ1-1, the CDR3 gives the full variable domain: ETGVTQSPTHLIKTRGQQVTLRCSSQSGHNTVSWYQQALGQGPQFIFQYYREEENGRGNFPPRFSGLQFPNYSSELNVNALELDDSALYLCASSAGTGYRSTEAFFGQGTRLTVV.